A selection of T cell receptor beta chains follows, all from one sample in a study of patients and donors after allogeneic stem cell transplantation. TCRdb reprocessed the RT-PCR reads via MiXCR and lists one record per CDR3 protein. The repertoire holds roughly 2,500 distinct CDR3 sequences, under 9% seen once, with 25% to 30% in the top ten. What was sequenced was blood, either unsorted or a sorted T cell fraction (not recorded which). The source is a human donor who was either an allogeneic HSCT recipient or a stem cell or donor lymphocyte infusion donor (not recorded which). It is not recorded whose cells these are; they may come from a transplant donor. The CDR3 runs from the conserved cysteine through the conserved F or W. D genes are given only for firm matches. A row's size may be missing; if present it is once, few, many or a size class.

TRBV28	TRBJ1-1	medium-sized	NA	TGTGCCAGCATGCCCCCCGCGCAGGTGAACACTGAAGCTTTCTTT	CASMPPAQVNTEAFF
TRBV7-2	TRBJ1-2	medium-sized	NA	TGTGCCAGCAGCTTGGGCGCCGGAGTACACTATGGCTACACCTTC	CASSLGAGVHYGYTF
TRBV24-1	TRBJ2-1	medium-sized	NA	TGTGCCACCGAGGCGAACTCCTACAATGAGCAGTTCTTC	CATEANSYNEQFF
TRBV12-3/TRBV12-4	TRBJ2-1	NA	TRBD2	TGTGCCAGTCGAGCGGGACCCACGAAGTTCTTC	CASRAGPTKFF
TRBV7-2	TRBJ2-5	NA	NA	TGTGCCAGCAGCTTAGACCTCTCGCGGGGAGGCCAAGAGACCCAGTACTTC	CASSLDLSRGGQETQYF
TRBV13	TRBJ2-1	medium-sized	TRBD2	TGTGCCAGCAGACGAAGCGGGACGGGTGAGCAGTTCTTC	CASRRSGTGEQFF
TRBV10-3	TRBJ2-7	few	TRBD2	TGTGCCATCAGTGAGTCGAATGTAGCGGGGTCCTACGAGCAGTACTTC	CAISESNVAGSYEQYF
TRBV20-1	TRBJ2-4	medium-sized	NA	TGCAGTGCTAGAGATCGGGAGTGGTCCAAAAACATTCAGTACTTC	CSARDREWSKNIQYF
TRBV6-4	TRBJ1-1	few	TRBD1	TGTGCCAGCAGTGCTTCCGGGACAGGGAGCACTGAAGCTTTCTTT	CASSASGTGSTEAFF
TRBV6-5	TRBJ2-1	NA	NA	TGTGCCAGCAGTTACTCGGGACCCCCGAATGAGCAGTTCTTC	CASSYSGPPNEQFF
TRBV7-9	TRBJ2-2	NA	NA	TGTGCCAGCACCTTTAGGGCTCAGAACACCGGGGAGCTGTTTTTT	CASTFRAQNTGELFF
TRBV7-9	TRBJ1-6	few	NA	TGTGCCAGCAGCTTACTCGCTTCACCCCTCCACTTT	CASSLLASPLHF
TRBV16	TRBJ1-2	medium-sized	TRBD1	TGTGCCAGCAGCCAATCTCCGTCCGGGACAGGGACTAGCTACACCTTC	CASSQSPSGTGTSYTF
TRBV14	TRBJ2-1	few	TRBD2	TGTGCCAGCAGTCCACTAGCGACAACGGGCAATGAGCAGTTCTTC	CASSPLATTGNEQFF
TRBV5-5	TRBJ2-1	NA	NA	TGTGCCAGCAGCTTGGGGCCGGGCCGCTCCTACAATGAGCAGTTCTTC	CASSLGPGRSYNEQFF
TRBV28	TRBJ1-2	NA	TRBD1	TGTGCCACCCACCCGGCCGGGACAGGGGCTGGCTACACCTTC	CATHPAGTGAGYTF
TRBV18	TRBJ1-1	few	TRBD1	TGTGCCAGCTCGCAGACCGGGACAGGGGGAACCGGAGAAGCTTTCTTT	CASSQTGTGGTGEAFF
TRBV29-1	TRBJ2-5	few	NA	TGCAGCGTTGACATCTCATGGCCGCGGGAGACCCAGTACTTC	CSVDISWPRETQYF
TRBV7-2	TRBJ2-4	few	NA	TGTGCCAGCAGCTTAGGGTTACGAGCCATAGCCAAAAACATTCAGTACTTC	CASSLGLRAIAKNIQYF
TRBV27	TRBJ2-7	medium-sized	TRBD1	TGTGCCAGCAGTTTATCCCCGGGACAGGGGTACGAGCAGTACTTC	CASSLSPGQGYEQYF
TRBV28	TRBJ2-1	medium-sized	TRBD2	TGTGCCAGCAGGCGGGGACTAGCGGGAGTAATTGAGCAGTTCTTC	CASRRGLAGVIEQFF
TRBV7-2	TRBJ2-1	few	NA	TGTGCCAGCAGCTTAGATAGGACGCGAGATGAGCAGTTCTTC	CASSLDRTRDEQFF
TRBV5-5	TRBJ2-7	NA	TRBD2	TGTGCCAGCAGCCCGGCGCCTAGCGGGAACTACGAGCAGTACTTC	CASSPAPSGNYEQYF
TRBV7-6	TRBJ1-6	medium-sized	TRBD1	TGTGCCAGCAGCCCAGCCACAGGGGGCTCCGGACCCCTCCACTTT	CASSPATGGSGPLHF